Below, 10 T cell receptor beta chains from the same sample are listed, as sequenced in a study of T cells in localized non-small cell lung cancer. Assay: immunoSEQ multiplex PCR; the TCRdb copy retains only in-frame clones and omits some. The table shows tens of thousands of clones, with roughly 88% occurring only once. Here the sequenced sample was peripheral blood, taken before any cancer treatment. The receptors were gathered from a male donor older than 55 with stage III squamous cell lung carcinoma.

V is TRBV2 and J is TRBJ1-1; no reliable D call. Germline V gene data show CDR1 as SNHLY and CDR2 as FYNNEI. With 2 bases removed from V and 6 bases from J, the gap between germline ends came to 13 bases. This CDR3 has 14 amino acids. The CDR3 loop is CASSEQAYPPEAFF. The DNA for the CDR3 is TGTGCCAGCAGTGAACAGGCCTATCCCCCTGAAGCTTTCTTT. The variable domain in full, completed from reference TRBV2 and TRBJ1-1, reads EPEVTQTPSHQVTQMGQEVILRCVPISNHLYFYWYRQILGQKVEFLVSFYNNEISEKSEIFDDQFSVERPDGSNFTLKIRSTKLEDSAMYFCASSEQAYPPEAFFGQGTRLTVV.

V usage is TRBV12-5 and J usage is TRBJ2-7; 8 positions match TRBD1. Germline V gene sequence: CDR1 LGHNT, CDR2 FRNRAP. The junction had 8 bases not matched to a gene; V was cut back by 5 bases and J by 2 bases. This CDR3 comprises 15 residues. As DNA, the CDR3 is TGTGCTAGTGGTCCCGGCGGGACAGGAGCCTACGAGCAGTACTTC. The encoded protein is CASGPGGTGAYEQYF.

The chain recombines TRBV6-1 with TRBJ1-2, with TRBD1 matching over 9 bases. The CDR3 runs 16 residues. The germline V gene encodes CDR1 MNHNS and CDR2 SASEGT. The V gene end was trimmed by 3 bases and the J gene end by 2 bases; junction bases not matched to a gene: 7. The CDR3 sequence: CASSESRQGENYGYTF. The CDR3 nucleotides read TGTGCCAGCAGTGAGAGCCGACAGGGGGAGAACTATGGCTACACCTTC.

The count of this clone is one. This rearrangement joins TRBV7-9 to TRBJ2-3; a possible D gene is TRBD1 (6 bases). V lost 5 bases and J 0 bases, leaving 15 bases between the germline ends. Germline V gives CDR1 SEHNR, CDR2 FQNEAQ (reference sequence). CDR3 length equals 16 residues. CDR3 region: CASSPLGAKSTDTQYF. The CDR3, as DNA: TGTGCCAGCAGCCCTCTGGGGGCGAAGAGCACAGATACGCAGTATTTT.

This clone occurred a few times. The chain couples TRBV7-9 to TRBJ2-1, with 9 bases identical to TRBD1. J lost 3 bases, V lost 5 bases, and 2 bases had no gene match. Per germline, CDR1 SEHNR and CDR2 FQNEAQ (reference sequence). CDR3 length: 14 residues. The CDR3 is CASSKGQGYNEQFF. The CDR3 region has the DNA TGTGCCAGCAGCAAGGGACAGGGCTACAATGAGCAGTTCTTC.

This clone was detected once. The V and J genes are TRBV27 and TRBJ1-3; 7 nucleotides line up with TRBD1. The CDR3 sequence is 14 residues long. CDR1 is MNHEY, CDR2 SMNVEV, per germline (reference sequence). V dropped 6 bases and J dropped 2; count of bases not matched to a gene: 4. DNA for the CDR3: TGTGCCAGCAGAGAAGACAGGGCTGGAAACACCATATATTTT. As protein: CASREDRAGNTIYF.

The V gene is TRBV25-1, the J gene TRBJ2-1; 9 nucleotides align to TRBD2. V shed 5 bases and J 7 bases; nucleotides not matched to a gene: 12. CDR1 is MGHDK and CDR2 is SYGVNS in the germline V gene. The CDR3 extends over 16 amino acids. CDR3 loop: CASSPTGREGLNEQFF. The CDR3 nucleotides read TGTGCCAGCAGTCCCACCGGGCGGGAGGGCCTTAATGAGCAGTTCTTC.

The chain links TRBV7-2 to TRBJ1-6; unclear D gene. The CDR3 runs to 18 residues. CDR1 is SGHTA, CDR2 FQGNSA, per germline. The ends were cut back, 0 bases at V and 0 bases at J, with 12 bases in the middle. The DNA for the CDR3 is TGTGCCAGCAGCTTAGCGCTCCGGGATAGCTCCTATAATTCACCCCTCCACTTT. Protein: CASSLALRDSSYNSPLHF.

V gene TRBV6-5 combines with J gene TRBJ2-1; TRBD2 might be the D (5 bases). Trimming left V 8 bases short and J 9 bases short, with 14 bases between. The germline V gene encodes CDR1 MNHEY and CDR2 SVGAGI. This CDR3 region has 12 residues. CDR3 amino acids: CASEGSSTEQFF. DNA of the CDR3: TGTGCCAGCGAGGGTAGCTCCACTGAGCAGTTCTTC.

The rearrangement joins TRBV25-1 to TRBJ1-2, with 8 bases aligning to TRBD1. V was clipped by 6 bases and J by 3 bases; unmatched bases: 9. The germline CDR1 and CDR2 sequences are MGHDK and SYGVNS. CDR3 length: 15 amino acids. CDR3 sequence reads: CASSPLDREYYGYTF. The CDR3 DNA reads as TGTGCCAGCAGCCCTTTGGACAGGGAATACTATGGCTACACCTTC.